The 12 T cell receptor beta chains given below trace back to one sample, sequenced in a study of T cell responses to AZD1222 COVID-19 vaccine. Sequenced by immunoSEQ multiplex PCR; TCRdb stores in-frame clones only, minus some. Of over 65,000 clones listed, 86% were seen once; the top ten hold 6.5% to 7.5%. The source was peripheral blood, collected on day 0 of AZD1222 vaccination. All receptors come from an adult in good health.

The V gene is TRBV5-8, the J gene TRBJ2-7; 10 bases align to TRBD2. CDR3 size: 14 residues. Germline-derived CDR1 and CDR2 are SGHTS and YDEGEE. Trimming took 1 base from V and 6 from J; bases not matched to a gene: 4. CDR3 coding DNA: TGTGCCAGCAGCTTGAGGCTAGCGGGAGTCGAGCAGTACTTC. Translated, it gives CASSLRLAGVEQYF. Using reference TRBV5-8 and TRBJ2-7 for the parts outside the CDR3, the full variable domain is EAGVTQSPTHLIKTRGQQATLRCSPISGHTSVYWYQQALGLGLQFLLWYDEGEERNRGNFPPRFSGRQFPNYSSELNVNALELEDSALYLCASSLRLAGVEQYFGPGTRLTVT.

The chain carries TRBV9 and TRBJ2-2; 7 bases match TRBD2. V was clipped by 4 bases and J by 4 bases; unmatched bases: 7. The CDR3 loop spans 15 amino acids. CDR1 and CDR2 from the germline V gene are SGDLS and YYNGEE. The chain's CDR3 is CASSPVGGGTGELFF. CDR3 in DNA: TGTGCCAGCAGCCCTGTTGGGGGGGGCACCGGGGAGCTGTTTTTT. The complete variable domain, with remaining parts taken from reference TRBV9 and TRBJ2-2, reads DSGVTQTPKHLITATGQRVTLRCSPRSGDLSVYWYQQSLDQGLQFLIQYYNGEERAKGNILERFSAQQFPDLHSELNLSSLELGDSALYFCASSPVGGGTGELFFGEGSRLTVL.

The chain recombines TRBV5-1 with TRBJ2-1; TRBD2 might be the D (6 bases). Trimming pared 3 bases from V and 2 bases from J, leaving 12 bases between. Germline assignment: CDR1 SGHRS and CDR2 YFSETQ. The length of the CDR3 is 15 residues. CDR3 nucleotide sequence: TGCGCCAGCAGCTCTTCCGGGACTGCCTACAATGAGCAGTTCTTC. The encoded protein is CASSSSGTAYNEQFF.

The rearrangement links TRBV4-1 to TRBJ2-6; tentatively, D is TRBD1 or TRBD2 (5 bases each). V lost 4 bases, J lost 3 bases, and 16 bases lay in between. This CDR3 spans 17 amino acids. The germline gives CDR1 MGHRA, CDR2 YSYEKL. The CDR3 loop is CASSPPFGGGGANVLTF. The CDR3 DNA follows: TGCGCCAGCAGCCCACCCTTTGGGGGTGGTGGGGCCAACGTCCTGACTTTC.

The rearrangement uses TRBV7-2 and TRBJ2-7; D not certain. The germline V gene encodes CDR1 SGHTA and CDR2 FQGNSA. This CDR3 is 14 amino acids long. V lost 5 bases and J lost 2, with 13 bases in between. The CDR3 DNA reads as TGTGCCAGCAGCAGCCTGGGCAGACCCTACGAGCAGTACTTC. It is translated as CASSSLGRPYEQYF.

The chain combines TRBV28 with TRBJ1-3; no reliable D call. The V gene's germline CDR1 is MDHEN and CDR2 SYDVKM. Trimming stripped 5 bases from V and 0 bases from J, with 14 bases between. The CDR3 has 16 residues. The CDR3 region is CASSQSTPGSGNTIYF. The CDR3 DNA sequence: TGTGCCAGCAGTCAATCGACCCCAGGCTCTGGAAACACCATATATTTT.

This clone showed up just once. The V and J genes are TRBV3-1 (or the pseudogene TRBV3-2) and TRBJ2-1; D is possibly TRBD1 (5 bases). The CDR3 runs 13 residues. Germline CDR1 LGHDT, CDR2 YNNKEL (reference sequence). The germline V and J ends were trimmed by 0 bases and 6 bases, with 6 bases remaining between them. The CDR3 region has the DNA TGTGCCAGCAGCCAAGATAGGGGCAATGAGCAGTTCTTC. Protein: CASSQDRGNEQFF.

The chain joins TRBV18 to TRBJ2-5; D is undetermined. This CDR3 spans 13 amino acids. CDR1 and CDR2 (germline): KGHSH, LQKENI. V lost 7 bases to trimming and J lost 7 bases, with 16 bases between them. The CDR3 loop reads CASWKGEGGTQYF. In DNA form, the CDR3 reads TGTGCCAGCTGGAAGGGCGAAGGTGGGACCCAGTACTTC.

This chain connects TRBV28 to TRBJ2-4; D uncertain. CDR1 MDHEN and CDR2 SYDVKM come from the germline V gene. This CDR3 is 12 amino acids long. V lost 5 bases, J lost 12 bases, and 14 bases lay in between. CDR3 amino acids: CASSTSGGNQYF. The CDR3 nucleotides read TGTGCCAGCAGTACCTCGGGCGGAAATCAGTACTTC.

The chain employs TRBV14 and TRBJ2-1; 9 positions match TRBD2. CDR1 is SGHDN, CDR2 FVKESK, per germline. The CDR3 is made up of 16 amino acids. The V gene end was trimmed by 0 bases and the J gene end by 7 bases; junction bases not matched to a gene: 7. This CDR3 is CASSQDRAGGANEQFF. The CDR3, as DNA: TGTGCCAGCAGCCAAGATCGCGCGGGAGGGGCTAATGAGCAGTTCTTC.

The chain is built from TRBV6-1 and TRBJ2-3; TRBD2 matches 7 bases. This CDR3 has 16 residues. V was clipped by 2 bases and J by 1 base; unmatched bases: 6. Germline V gene data show CDR1 as MNHNS and CDR2 as SASEGT. CDR3 sequence: CASSEMGGGGTDTQYF. The CDR3 DNA sequence: TGTGCCAGCAGTGAAATGGGCGGGGGAGGCACAGATACGCAGTATTTT.

This clone was observed a few times. The genes are TRBV10-2 and TRBJ1-2; D remains unclear. V was pared by 3 bases and J by 3 bases, with 8 bases between. The germline gives CDR1 WSHSY, CDR2 SAAADI. This CDR3 has 13 amino acids. The CDR3 DNA follows: TGCGCCAGCAGTGAAGGATTTGACTATGGCTACACCTTC. Its protein is CASSEGFDYGYTF.